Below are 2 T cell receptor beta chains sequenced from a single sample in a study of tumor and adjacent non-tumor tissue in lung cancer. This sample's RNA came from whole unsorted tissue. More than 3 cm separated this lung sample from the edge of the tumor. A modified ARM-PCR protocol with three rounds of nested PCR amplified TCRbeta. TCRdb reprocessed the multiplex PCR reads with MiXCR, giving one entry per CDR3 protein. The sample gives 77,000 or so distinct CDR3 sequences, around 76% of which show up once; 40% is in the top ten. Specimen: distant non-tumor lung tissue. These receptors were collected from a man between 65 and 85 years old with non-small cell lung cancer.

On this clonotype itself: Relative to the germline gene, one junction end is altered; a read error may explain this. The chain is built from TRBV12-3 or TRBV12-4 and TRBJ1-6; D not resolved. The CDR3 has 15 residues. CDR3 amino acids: CASSGGSSYNSLLHF. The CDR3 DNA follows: TGTGCTAGCAGCGGAGGGAGCTCCTATAATTCACTCCTCCACTTT.

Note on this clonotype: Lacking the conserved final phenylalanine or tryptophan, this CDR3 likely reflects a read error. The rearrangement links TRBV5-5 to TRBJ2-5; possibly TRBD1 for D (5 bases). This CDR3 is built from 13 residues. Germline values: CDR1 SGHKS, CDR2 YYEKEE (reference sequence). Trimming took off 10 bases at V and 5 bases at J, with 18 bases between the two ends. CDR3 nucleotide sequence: TGTGCCGACAGCTTGGTCAGTCCGGAGACCCAGTACATC. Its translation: CADSLVSPETQYI.